These 23 T cell receptor beta chains were sequenced from one sample in a study of cytotoxic CD8 clonotypes in ibrutinib-treated CLL. Clones were read by immunoSEQ multiplex PCR, and TCRdb kept only the in-frame ones, dropping some. The data contain approximately 45,000 clones, 50% to 80% of them singletons. The specimen was PBMCs, collected after 24 months of ibrutinib treatment. These TCRs come from a human donor with chronic lymphocytic leukemia.

This clone was detected many times. V and J are TRBV7-3 and TRBJ2-2; D remains ambiguous. The CDR3 spans 13 residues. V was cut by 3 bases and J by 4 bases, with 6 bases left in between. Germline V gene lookup returns CDR1 SGHTA and CDR2 FQGTGA. The DNA for the CDR3 is TGTGCCAGCAGCTTCTCTGGCACCGGGGAGCTGTTTTTT. Its translation is CASSFSGTGELFF.

This clone was counted once. The chain combines TRBV19 with TRBJ1-1; D uncertain. Germline assignment: CDR1 LNHDA and CDR2 SQIVND (reference sequence). Trimming stripped 6 bases from V and 12 bases from J, with 11 bases between. This CDR3 has 10 residues. The CDR3 loop is CASSSFASFF. DNA of the CDR3: TGTGCCAGTAGCAGTTTCGCGTCTTTCTTT.

A few counts support this clone. The rearrangement uses TRBV25-1 and TRBJ2-7; no firm D call. V lost 4 bases and J 1 base, leaving 8 bases between the germline ends. The germline gives CDR1 MGHDK, CDR2 SYGVNS. CDR3 size: 13 residues. Written as DNA, the CDR3 is TGTGCCAGCAGTGGGCAGCTATCCTACGAGCAGTACTTC. It specifies CASSGQLSYEQYF.

V and J are TRBV29-1 and TRBJ1-2; D unclear. The CDR3 sequence is 12 residues long. V lost 0 bases and J 2 bases, leaving 4 bases between the germline ends. The germline V gene has CDR1 SQVTM and CDR2 ANQGSEA. In DNA, the CDR3 is TGCAGCGTTGAAGATTTAAACTATGGCTACACCTTC. Protein product: CSVEDLNYGYTF. Full variable domain (remainder filled in from reference TRBV29-1 and TRBJ1-2): SAVISQKPSRDICQRGTSLTIQCQVDSQVTMMFWYRQQPGQSLTLIATANQGSEATYESGFVIDKFPISRPNLTFSTLTVSNMSPEDSSIYLCSVEDLNYGYTFGSGTRLTVV.

V and J are TRBV30 and TRBJ1-6, with D possibly TRBD1 on 5 matching bases. V was clipped by 1 base and J by 7 bases, with 8 bases between them. Germline CDR1 reads GTSNPN; CDR2 reads SVGIG (reference sequence). The length of the CDR3 is 13 residues. This chain's CDR3 is CAWSDRKNSPLHF. The CDR3 DNA reads TGTGCCTGGAGTGACAGGAAAAATTCACCCCTCCACTTT.

The CDR3 bases are TGCGCCAGCAGTCCTTTCGTGCTCGACAGGGGACCCTCCTACGAGCAGTACTTC. As protein: CASSPFVLDRGPSYEQYF. The rearrangement uses TRBV10-1 and TRBJ2-7, with 8 bases that match TRBD1. After removal of 5 bases from V and 0 bases from J, the junction contained 15 bases not matched to a gene. The CDR3 consists of 18 residues. CDR1 is WNHNN and CDR2 is SYGVQD in the germline V gene (reference sequence).

With respect to this clone: Other DNA sequences in this specimen translate into the identical CDR3. The J gene is TRBJ1-3, the V gene TRBV18, with TRBD1 matching over 7 bases. Losses at the gene ends were 3 bases for V and 1 base for J; bases not matched to a gene: 0. The CDR3 length is 14 residues. In germline, CDR1 is KGHSH, CDR2 LQKENI. The CDR3 here is CASSPTGSGNTIYF. The CDR3 region has the DNA TGTGCCAGCTCACCGACAGGGTCTGGAAACACCATATATTTT.

This clone was counted between two and nine times. The rearrangement joins TRBV19 to TRBJ1-5; D remains ambiguous. Germline lookup yields CDR1 LNHDA and CDR2 SQIVND (reference sequence). Trimming took 2 bases from V and 2 from J, leaving 7 bases between them. This CDR3 is 14 amino acids long. CDR3 sequence reads: CASSIRVGNQPQHF. The CDR3 DNA reads TGTGCCAGTAGTATACGGGTGGGCAATCAGCCCCAGCATTTT.

J is TRBJ2-7 and V is TRBV7-6, with 11 bases matching TRBD1. The length of the CDR3 is 16 residues. With 5 bases clipped from V and 3 bases from J, the junction kept 9 bases outside the gene matches. Germline V CDR1 and CDR2: SGHVS, FNYEAQ. The chain's CDR3 is CASSPGGQGANYEQYF. Written as DNA, the CDR3 is TGTGCCAGCAGCCCCGGCGGACAGGGGGCAAACTACGAGCAGTACTTC.

V usage is TRBV30 and J usage is TRBJ2-1; a possible D gene is TRBD2 (5 bases). The germline CDR1 and CDR2 sequences are GTSNPN and SVGIG (reference sequence). The V gene lost 3 bases and the J gene lost 4 bases, with 7 bases spanning the gap. CDR3 size: 12 residues. CDR3 nucleotide sequence: TGTGCCTGGAGCGGGGTTTACAATGAGCAGTTCTTC. Its protein product is CAWSGVYNEQFF.

The CDR3, as DNA: TGTGCCAGCAGTGAATGGGGGAAAGATTCACCCCTCCACTTT. It specifies CASSEWGKDSPLHF. The genes are TRBV6-1 and TRBJ1-6, with TRBD1 as a possible D gene (5 bases). V gave up 2 bases and J gave up 8 bases, with 10 bases separating them. Germline V gene data show CDR1 as MNHNS and CDR2 as SASEGT. This CDR3 is 14 amino acids long.

The chain carries TRBV7-8 and TRBJ2-5; D is possibly TRBD1 (6 bases). V dropped 2 bases and J dropped 5 bases, with 9 bases sitting between them. CDR1 and CDR2 from the germline V gene are SGHVS and FQNEAQ. This CDR3 region has 13 residues. The CDR3 coding sequence is TGTGCCAGCAGCTTACCAGGGGACGAGACCCAGTACTTC. It is translated as CASSLPGDETQYF.

The rearrangement joins TRBV9 to TRBJ1-2, with a weak D call TRBD1 (5 bases). Germline CDR1 is SGDLS and CDR2 is YYNGEE. The CDR3 runs to 13 residues. Trimming cost V 0 bases and J 8 bases, with 11 bases left between them. The CDR3 DNA sequence: TGTGCCAGCAGCGTAGCGGGGGACTCCGGCTACACCTTC. This encodes CASSVAGDSGYTF.

J is TRBJ2-7 and V is TRBV9; TRBD2 agrees at 11 bases. Germline values: CDR1 SGDLS, CDR2 YYNGEE. V lost 4 bases and J lost 4; bases outside the gene matches: 7. The CDR3 loop spans 15 amino acids. In nucleotides, the CDR3 is TGTGCCAGCAGCCCACAACTAGCGGGAGTATACGAGCAGTACTTC. Encoded protein: CASSPQLAGVYEQYF.

The genes are TRBV29-1 and TRBJ1-2; D not resolved. V lost 0 bases and J 7 bases, leaving 9 bases between the germline ends. Germline V gene data show CDR1 as SQVTM and CDR2 as ANQGSEA. The CDR3 is 12 amino acids. Here the CDR3 reads CSVEDPQPGYTF. CDR3 DNA sequence: TGCAGCGTTGAAGATCCGCAGCCTGGCTACACCTTC.

This chain connects TRBV7-2 to TRBJ1-2; 9 nucleotides line up with TRBD1. Trimming removed 1 base from V and 7 bases from J; junction bases left unmatched: 4. Germline V gene data show CDR1 as SGHTA and CDR2 as FQGNSA. This CDR3 is built from 14 residues. CDR3 in DNA: TGTGCCAGCAGCTTAGGGACAGGGGCGCGTGGCTACACCTTC. Translated: CASSLGTGARGYTF. Full variable domain (outside the CDR3, taken from reference TRBV7-2 and TRBJ1-2): GAGVSQSPSNKVTEKGKDVELRCDPISGHTALYWYRQSLGQGLEFLIYFQGNSAPDKSGLPSDRFSAERTGGSVSTLTIQRTQQEDSAVYLCASSLGTGARGYTFGSGTRLTVV.

This rearrangement joins TRBV7-9 to TRBJ1-5; TRBD1 agrees at 9 bases. The CDR3 loop spans 16 amino acids. From germline, CDR1 is SEHNR and CDR2 FQNEAQ (reference sequence). Trimming took 3 bases from V and 6 from J; bases not matched to a gene: 9. The CDR3 loop reads CASSLGQGAGGQPQHF. CDR3 sequence (DNA): TGTGCCAGCAGCTTGGGACAGGGCGCGGGCGGTCAGCCCCAGCATTTT. Based on the CDR3 plus reference TRBV7-9 and TRBJ1-5, the full variable domain is DTGVSQNPRHKITKRGQNVTFRCDPISEHNRLYWYRQTLGQGPEFLTYFQNEAQLEKSRLLSDRFSAERPKGSFSTLEIQRTEQGDSAMYLCASSLGQGAGGQPQHFGDGTRLSIL.

The V gene is TRBV30, the J gene TRBJ2-2; weak D call: TRBD1 (5 bases). The length of the CDR3 is 15 residues. Germline V lookup: CDR1 GTSNPN, CDR2 SVGIG (reference sequence). Trimming shortened V by 4 bases and J by 4 bases, and 16 bases separated the two germline ends. In DNA form, the CDR3 reads TGTGCCTGGAAGCGACAGACCCTAGTCACCGGGGAGCTGTTTTTT. This sequence encodes CAWKRQTLVTGELFF.

This clone occurred once. The chain carries TRBV7-9 and TRBJ2-7; TRBD1 aligns across 8 bases. Germline V lookup: CDR1 SEHNR, CDR2 FQNEAQ (reference sequence). The CDR3 consists of 12 residues. J gave up 4 bases and V 5 bases, and 1 base lay outside the gene matches. The CDR3 region is CASSRTGYEQYF. Written as DNA, the CDR3 is TGTGCCAGCAGCAGGACAGGGTACGAGCAGTACTTC.

The CDR3 loop is CASSLWTSGRVGGELFF. DNA for the CDR3: TGCGCCAGCAGCCTTTGGACTAGCGGGAGGGTCGGCGGGGAGCTGTTTTTT. This chain uses TRBV4-1 with TRBJ2-2, with 15 bases lining up with TRBD2. V shed 4 bases, J shed 7 bases, and the junction held 7 bases outside the gene matches. The germline V gene encodes CDR1 MGHRA and CDR2 YSYEKL. The CDR3 contains 17 residues.

This clone has just a few counts. The chain carries TRBV15 and TRBJ1-1; tentative D call: TRBD1 (6 bases). Germline-derived CDR1 and CDR2 are LNHNV and YYDKDF (reference sequence). CDR3 length: 17 residues. Trimming removed 2 bases at V and 0 bases at J, with 16 bases between. Written as DNA, the CDR3 is TGTGCCACCAGCAGAAATCCCGGGACACCCATGAACACTGAAGCTTTCTTT. Translated, it gives CATSRNPGTPMNTEAFF.

This rearrangement joins TRBV10-3 to TRBJ1-2; 9 positions agree with TRBD1. Trimming at V came to 10 bases and at J to 6 bases, leaving 6 bases not matched to a gene. There are 12 residues in the CDR3. CDR1 and CDR2 (germline): ENHRY, SYGVKD. This chain's CDR3 is CATGQGADGYTF. CDR3 DNA: TGTGCCACGGGACAGGGAGCGGATGGCTACACCTTC.

V gene TRBV5-1 combines with J gene TRBJ2-7; D may be TRBD1 or TRBD2 (5 bases each). V lost 3 bases and J 3 bases, leaving 10 bases between the germline ends. This CDR3 spans 13 amino acids. Germline lookup yields CDR1 SGHRS and CDR2 YFSETQ. Here the CDR3 reads CASSWDVIYEQYF. The CDR3 nucleotides are TGCGCCAGCAGCTGGGACGTGATCTACGAGCAGTACTTC.